The 25 T cell receptor beta chains below all came from one sample that was sequenced in a study of cytomegalovirus exposure and HLA in healthy donors. Clones were read by immunoSEQ multiplex PCR, and TCRdb kept only the in-frame ones, dropping some. The repertoire includes about 190,000 clones, 84% of them detected once, and less than 8.5% sits in the top ten. Sequencing was performed on PBMCs. Source of these receptors: a man in his late teens or twenties in good health and CMV-seropositive.

This chain joins TRBV5-1 and TRBJ1-2; 8 bases agree with TRBD1. Trimming cost V 0 bases and J 8 bases; bases outside gene matches: 12. Germline CDR1 is SGHRS and CDR2 is YFSETQ. The CDR3 consists of 16 residues. CDR3 loop: CASSLGRDRFQGGYTF. The DNA for the CDR3 is TGCGCCAGCAGCTTGGGGCGGGACAGGTTCCAGGGAGGCTACACCTTC.

The chain recombines TRBV9 with TRBJ1-3; tentative D call: TRBD1 (5 bases). This CDR3 region has 15 residues. Germline CDR1 and CDR2: SGDLS and YYNGEE. Trimming removed 3 bases at V and 1 base at J, with 11 bases between. DNA for the CDR3: TGTGCCAGCAGCGCTGTTCAGGGATCTGGAAACACCATATATTTT. This translates into CASSAVQGSGNTIYF.

The V call is TRBV7-2, the J call TRBJ2-3; 9 bases agree with TRBD1. Looked up from germline, CDR1 is SGHTA and CDR2 is FQGNSA. After removal of 5 bases from V and 5 bases from J, the junction contained 8 bases not matched to a gene. The CDR3 extends over 15 amino acids. CDR3 protein: CASSPAGTGRDTQYF. The CDR3 bases are TGTGCCAGCAGCCCGGCCGGGACAGGGAGAGATACGCAGTATTTT.

The chain uses TRBV7-9 and TRBJ2-1, with a weak D call TRBD2 (6 bases). Trimming took off 1 base at V and 5 bases at J, with 9 bases between the two ends. Per germline, CDR1 SEHNR and CDR2 FQNEAQ (reference sequence). CDR3 size: 14 residues. Written as DNA, the CDR3 is TGTGCCAGCAGCTTAGTGCGGGACGACAATGAGCAGTTCTTC. Its translation is CASSLVRDDNEQFF.

The chain recombines TRBV5-4 with TRBJ2-5; no firm D call. This CDR3 has 12 residues. The V end was cut by 3 bases, the J end by 1 base, with 4 bases between. The germline V gene encodes CDR1 SGHNT and CDR2 YYREEE (reference sequence). As DNA, the CDR3 is TGTGCCAGCAGCTCCCTCCAAGAGACCCAGTACTTC. Protein: CASSSLQETQYF. Supplemented by reference TRBV5-4 and TRBJ2-5, the full variable domain reads ETGVTQSPTHLIKTRGQQVTLRCSSQSGHNTVSWYQQALGQGPQFIFQYYREEENGRGNFPPRFSGLQFPNYSSELNVNALELDDSALYLCASSSLQETQYFGPGTRLLVL.

This chain uses TRBV18 with TRBJ1-2, with 7 bases aligning to TRBD1. The V gene's germline CDR1 is KGHSH and CDR2 LQKENI. The V segment lost 2 bases and the J segment 2 bases; nucleotides outside the gene matches: 8. The CDR3 is made up of 16 amino acids. DNA of the CDR3: TGTGCCAGCTCACCAGAGGGACAGCCCTTAAACTATGGCTACACCTTC. Its translation: CASSPEGQPLNYGYTF.

The chain has TRBV5-6 and TRBJ2-2, with a weak D call TRBD1 (6 bases). V was pared by 0 bases and J by 4 bases, with 13 bases between. Germline V lookup: CDR1 SGHDT, CDR2 YYEEEE. The CDR3 sequence is 16 residues long. The CDR3 DNA reads as TGTGCCAGCAGCTTGGAATGGGACATGGGCACCGGGGAGCTGTTTTTT. It encodes CASSLEWDMGTGELFF.

V is TRBV15 and J is TRBJ2-1; 9 nucleotides match TRBD2. Germline values: CDR1 LNHNV, CDR2 YYDKDF (reference sequence). The junction had 5 bases not matched to a gene; V was cut back by 3 bases and J by 5 bases. This CDR3 is 15 amino acids long. CDR3 in DNA: TGTGCCACCAGCAGGGCTAGCGGGAAGGACAATGAGCAGTTCTTC. Its protein product is CATSRASGKDNEQFF.

V usage is TRBV14 and J usage is TRBJ1-3; D call uncertain. The V and J ends lost 3 bases and 2 bases respectively, with 11 bases between them. The CDR3 contains 15 residues. Germline CDR1 reads SGHDN; CDR2 reads FVKESK. The DNA of the CDR3 is TGTGCCAGCAGCCAGCAGGTCGTGCCTGGAAACACCATATATTTT. Translating gives CASSQQVVPGNTIYF.

The chain joins TRBV19 to TRBJ1-1; 7 bases fit TRBD1. V was clipped by 5 bases and J by 2 bases; unmatched bases: 17. CDR3 length equals 18 residues. CDR1 LNHDA and CDR2 SQIVND come from the germline V gene (reference sequence). CDR3 coding DNA: TGTGCCAGTAGTCCAATCAGCCTACGACAGGGCCAAAACACTGAAGCTTTCTTT. Amino acids: CASSPISLRQGQNTEAFF.

V gene TRBV28 combines with J gene TRBJ2-4; TRBD2 aligns across 10 bases. CDR1 MDHEN and CDR2 SYDVKM come from the germline V gene. The CDR3 loop spans 15 amino acids. The trim removed 8 bases at V and 4 bases at J, leaving 8 bases unmatched. The CDR3, as DNA: TGTGCCAGCCTTGAAGCGGGAGGGCCGAAAAACATTCAGTACTTC. Translation gives CASLEAGGPKNIQYF.

The chain combines TRBV30 with TRBJ1-1; TRBD1 is a possible D gene (5 bases). V was cut by 1 base and J by 11 bases, with 17 bases left in between. The CDR3 contains 13 residues. The germline V gene encodes CDR1 GTSNPN and CDR2 SVGIG (reference sequence). This chain's CDR3 is CAWSGQGSMVAFF. The DNA for the CDR3 is TGTGCCTGGAGTGGGCAGGGCTCAATGGTGGCTTTCTTT. Variable domain in full (rest from reference TRBV30 and TRBJ1-1): SQTIHQWPATLVQPVGSPLSLECTVEGTSNPNLYWYRQAAGRGLQLLFYSVGIGQISSEVPQNLSASRPQDRQFILSSKKLLLSDSGFYLCAWSGQGSMVAFFGQGTRLTVV.

The CDR3 sequence: CASSLGAGESANYGYTF. The CDR3 coding sequence is TGTGCCAGCAGCTTAGGGGCAGGGGAATCAGCTAACTATGGCTACACCTTC. This chain links TRBV7-2 with TRBJ1-2, with a weak D call TRBD1 (6 bases). CDR3 length equals 17 residues. Germline-derived CDR1 and CDR2 are SGHTA and FQGNSA. V was shortened by 1 base and J by 0 bases, with 15 bases between the two germline ends. The whole variable domain, remainder taken from reference TRBV7-2 and TRBJ1-2, is GAGVSQSPSNKVTEKGKDVELRCDPISGHTALYWYRQSLGQGLEFLIYFQGNSAPDKSGLPSDRFSAERTGGSVSTLTIQRTQQEDSAVYLCASSLGAGESANYGYTFGSGTRLTVV.

V and J are TRBV4-1 and TRBJ2-1, with a possible D match to TRBD1 (6 bases). The CDR3 length is 15 residues. Germline V gene lookup returns CDR1 MGHRA and CDR2 YSYEKL. V dropped 4 bases and J dropped 6 bases, with 16 bases sitting between them. CDR3 region: CASSPWPDRSNEQFF. The CDR3 nucleotides read TGCGCCAGCAGCCCCTGGCCCGACAGGAGCAATGAGCAGTTCTTC.

The chain is built from TRBV28 and TRBJ2-5, with 7 bases aligning to TRBD1. V lost 4 bases to trimming and J lost 3 bases; unmatched junction nucleotides: 11. This CDR3 spans 16 amino acids. Looked up from germline, CDR1 is MDHEN and CDR2 is SYDVKM. CDR3 sequence (DNA): TGTGCCAGCAGTTCCGGGACAGATCCGGCGGAAGAGACCCAGTACTTC. It translates to CASSSGTDPAEETQYF.

This clone was counted a single time. The chain is built from TRBV6-4 and TRBJ2-5; D uncertain. CDR1 is MRHNA, CDR2 SNTAGT, per germline. CDR3 length equals 14 residues. V was cut by 0 bases and J by 7 bases, with 12 bases left in between. The CDR3 here is CASSDSAGSGTQYF. DNA for the CDR3: TGTGCCAGCAGTGACTCGGCAGGCTCCGGGACCCAGTACTTC.

The chain uses TRBV7-9 and TRBJ1-2, with 10 bases lining up with TRBD1. The length of the CDR3 is 15 residues. The germline V gene encodes CDR1 SEHNR and CDR2 FQNEAQ (reference sequence). The junction had 3 bases not matched to a gene; V was cut back by 5 bases and J by 0 bases. In nucleotides, the CDR3 is TGTGCCAGCAGCCGGACAGGGGGGCCTAACTATGGCTACACCTTC. Amino acid sequence: CASSRTGGPNYGYTF. Together with reference TRBV7-9 and TRBJ1-2, the CDR3 gives the full variable domain: DTGVSQNPRHKITKRGQNVTFRCDPISEHNRLYWYRQTLGQGPEFLTYFQNEAQLEKSRLLSDRFSAERPKGSFSTLEIQRTEQGDSAMYLCASSRTGGPNYGYTFGSGTRLTVV.

This clone was detected only a few times. The chain uses TRBV30 and TRBJ1-2; 7 bases align to TRBD1. The V and J ends lost 0 bases and 4 bases, in that order; junction bases with no gene match: 5. The CDR3 spans 14 residues. CDR1 and CDR2 from the germline V gene are GTSNPN and SVGIG (reference sequence). CDR3 protein: CAWSVGGQLYGYTF. In DNA form, the CDR3 reads TGTGCCTGGAGTGTAGGGGGACAGCTCTATGGCTACACCTTC.

This clone occurred once. The rearrangement uses TRBV30 and TRBJ2-7; 10 positions agree with TRBD2. V lost 3 bases and J lost 0; bases outside the gene matches: 2. The germline gives CDR1 GTSNPN, CDR2 SVGIG (reference sequence). The CDR3 length is 14 residues. The CDR3 DNA sequence: TGTGCCTGGAGACTAGCGGGGCCCTCCTACGAGCAGTACTTC. Protein: CAWRLAGPSYEQYF.

The V gene is TRBV7-3, the J gene TRBJ2-2; D gene ambiguous. V shed 5 bases and J shed 2 bases, with 9 bases lying between them. The V gene's germline CDR1 is SGHTA and CDR2 FQGTGA. The CDR3 extends over 14 amino acids. CDR3 DNA: TGTGCCAGCAGCATACAGATAAACACCGGGGAGCTGTTTTTT. It specifies CASSIQINTGELFF.

The chain recombines TRBV4-1 with TRBJ2-2, with 7 bases that match TRBD2. V lost 3 bases and J lost 5; bases outside the gene matches: 9. The CDR3 runs to 16 residues. Germline CDR1 reads MGHRA; CDR2 reads YSYEKL. In DNA form, the CDR3 reads TGCGCCAGCAGCCACTTACTAGCGATAAAGACCGGGGAGCTGTTTTTT. Protein: CASSHLLAIKTGELFF.

The chain links TRBV6-4 to TRBJ1-1; the D gene is possibly TRBD1 (5 bases). Looked up from germline, CDR1 is MRHNA and CDR2 is SNTAGT. V dropped 10 bases and J dropped 5 bases, with 20 bases sitting between them. The CDR3 runs to 14 residues. The CDR3 is CATRGVGSGTEAFF. CDR3 nucleotides: TGTGCCACCCGGGGGGTGGGGAGTGGAACTGAAGCTTTCTTT.

CDR3 coding DNA: TGCAGCGGCAGTAAAGGTGGGACATCACAAGAGACCCAGTACTTC. Protein product: CSGSKGGTSQETQYF. The V gene is TRBV29-1, the J gene TRBJ2-5, with a tentative D call TRBD1 (6 bases). This CDR3 has 15 amino acids. V lost 7 bases and J lost 2, with 20 bases in between. Looked up from germline, CDR1 is SQVTM and CDR2 is ANQGSEA.

The chain carries TRBV27 and TRBJ2-2, with 7 bases that match TRBD2. J gave up 5 bases and V 6 bases, and 6 bases lay outside the gene matches. CDR3 length equals 14 residues. Germline loops: CDR1 MNHEY, CDR2 SMNVEV (reference sequence). The CDR3 is CASSWGEGTGELFF. As DNA, the CDR3 is TGTGCCAGCAGCTGGGGGGAGGGAACCGGGGAGCTGTTTTTT.

This sequence joins TRBV27 and TRBJ2-6; 8 bases match TRBD1. The V gene end was trimmed by 6 bases and the J gene end by 4 bases; junction bases not matched to a gene: 11. The CDR3 is 17 residues long. CDR1 is MNHEY, CDR2 SMNVEV, per germline (reference sequence). The CDR3 loop reads CASRPDRGPSGANVLTF. As DNA, the CDR3 is TGTGCCAGCAGACCCGACAGGGGTCCTTCCGGGGCCAACGTCCTGACTTTC.